This TCR beta chain was captured in a study of shared clonotypes between healthy human individuals. Study at large: CD4 naive cells filled three plates per donor, CD4 memory three, CD8 naive two and CD8 memory one. General study results and limits: The generation probabilities recorded for non-shared clonotypes fell below those of clonotypes shared by all four donors.

The test was conducted at deep level. Splitting of each subset's genomic DNA was done evenly across several immunoSEQ plates. Sequenced by immunoSEQ multiplex PCR; TCRdb stores in-frame clones only, minus some. The sample has roughly 2 million clones; roughly 94% are singletons. Naive CD8 cells were CD45RO-negative, positively selected for CCR7, excluding terminally differentiated effector memory CD45RA+ cells. Germline V gives CDR1 LNHDA, CDR2 SQIVND (reference sequence). With 5 bases removed from V and 1 base from J, the gap between germline ends came to 5 bases. This CDR3 region has 12 residues. With regard to this clone: What it recognizes is unknown. The same CDR3 also results from other DNA sequences found in this sample.

The chain carries TRBV19 and TRBJ1-1; D is unresolved. The sample consisted of naive CD8+ T cells sorted from blood. The source of this sequence is a young man in good health. The CDR3 nucleotides read TGTGCCAGTAGTTCAGGGAACACTGAAGCTTTCTTT. This gives the protein CASSSGNTEAFF.